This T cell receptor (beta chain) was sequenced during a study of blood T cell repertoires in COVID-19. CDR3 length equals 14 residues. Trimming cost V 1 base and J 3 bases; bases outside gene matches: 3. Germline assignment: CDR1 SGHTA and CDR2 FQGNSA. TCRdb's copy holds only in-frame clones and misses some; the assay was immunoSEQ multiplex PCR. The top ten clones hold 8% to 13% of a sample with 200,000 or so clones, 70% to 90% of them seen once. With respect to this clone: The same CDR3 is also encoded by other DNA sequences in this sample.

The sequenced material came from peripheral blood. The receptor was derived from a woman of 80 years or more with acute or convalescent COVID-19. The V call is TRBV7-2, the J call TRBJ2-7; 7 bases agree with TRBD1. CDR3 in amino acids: CASSLDRGLYEQYF. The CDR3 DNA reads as TGTGCCAGCAGCTTAGATAGGGGGCTCTACGAGCAGTACTTC.